These 5 T cell receptor beta chains came from one sample sequenced in a study of cytotoxic CD8 clonotypes in ibrutinib-treated CLL. Sequencing used immunoSEQ multiplex PCR; TCRdb keeps in-frame clones, though not all of them. The table has 150,000 or so clones, 70% to 80% seen once. The sample consisted of PBMCs, taken after 24 months of ibrutinib treatment. These receptors all come from a human donor with chronic lymphocytic leukemia.

The rearrangement uses TRBV27 and TRBJ1-2; TRBD1 might be the D (5 bases). The CDR3 consists of 11 residues. Germline CDR1 MNHEY, CDR2 SMNVEV (reference sequence). The V end was cut by 8 bases, the J end by 4 bases, with 8 bases between. The CDR3 region is CASPRAYGYTF. CDR3 DNA sequence: TGTGCCAGCCCCAGGGCCTATGGCTACACCTTC.

V usage is TRBV6-6 and J usage is TRBJ1-6, with D perhaps matching TRBD1 (6 bases). CDR3 length equals 13 residues. The V gene lost 5 bases and the J gene lost 9 bases, with 11 bases spanning the gap. Germline values: CDR1 MNHNY, CDR2 SVGAGI (reference sequence). The CDR3 spells CASSGPQGSPLHF. In DNA, the CDR3 is TGTGCCAGCAGTGGGCCACAGGGTTCACCCCTCCACTTT.

The rearrangement links TRBV16 to TRBJ1-5, with D possibly TRBD1 on 5 matching bases. This CDR3 contains 14 residues. V gave up 5 bases and J gave up 5 bases, with 13 bases separating them. The germline V gene has CDR1 KGHSY and CDR2 FQNENV. The CDR3 nucleotides read TGTGCCAGCAGCGACCCTCGGGGCGATCAGCCCCAGCATTTT. Protein: CASSDPRGDQPQHF.

The chain employs TRBV5-1 and TRBJ1-4; D perhaps matches TRBD1 (6 bases). The CDR3 has 18 residues. The V and J ends lost 0 bases and 7 bases respectively, with 22 bases between them. CDR1 and CDR2 from the germline V gene are SGHRS and YFSETQ. The CDR3 spells CASSLGGSAQGLGEKLFF. The CDR3 DNA follows: TGCGCCAGCAGCTTGGGGGGCTCGGCACAGGGTCTCGGTGAAAAACTGTTTTTT.

Only one count was recorded for this clone. This sequence joins TRBV11-2 and TRBJ1-2; D remains unclear. Per germline, CDR1 SGHAT and CDR2 FQNNGV. Trimming left V 7 bases short and J 0 bases short, with 18 bases between. This CDR3 contains 16 residues. This chain's CDR3 is CASTRPGNLANYGYTF. The CDR3 bases are TGTGCCAGCACCCGCCCCGGGAACTTAGCTAACTATGGCTACACCTTC.